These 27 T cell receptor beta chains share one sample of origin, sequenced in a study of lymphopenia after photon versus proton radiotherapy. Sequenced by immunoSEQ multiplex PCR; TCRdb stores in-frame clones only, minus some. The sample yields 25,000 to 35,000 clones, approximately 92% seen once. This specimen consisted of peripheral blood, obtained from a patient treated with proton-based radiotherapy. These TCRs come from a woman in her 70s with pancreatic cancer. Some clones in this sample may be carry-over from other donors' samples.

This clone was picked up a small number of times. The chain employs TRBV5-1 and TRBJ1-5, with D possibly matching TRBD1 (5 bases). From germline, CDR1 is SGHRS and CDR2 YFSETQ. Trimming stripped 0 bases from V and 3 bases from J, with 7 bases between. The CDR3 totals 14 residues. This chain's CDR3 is CASSLGDFNQPQHF. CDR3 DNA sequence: TGCGCCAGCAGCTTGGGGGACTTCAATCAGCCCCAGCATTTT.

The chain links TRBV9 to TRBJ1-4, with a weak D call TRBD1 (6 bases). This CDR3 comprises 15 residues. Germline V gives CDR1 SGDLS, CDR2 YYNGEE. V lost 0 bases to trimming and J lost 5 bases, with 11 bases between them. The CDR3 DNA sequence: TGTGCCAGCAGCGTAGGTGGACAGCCAAATGAAAAACTGTTTTTT. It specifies CASSVGGQPNEKLFF.

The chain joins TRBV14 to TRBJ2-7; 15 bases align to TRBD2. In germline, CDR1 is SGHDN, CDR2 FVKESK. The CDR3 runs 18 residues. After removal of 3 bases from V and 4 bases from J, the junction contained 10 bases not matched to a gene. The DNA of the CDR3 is TGTGCCAGCAGCCACTCTTGGACTAGCGGGAGGGCCGGATACGAGCAGTACTTC. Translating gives CASSHSWTSGRAGYEQYF.

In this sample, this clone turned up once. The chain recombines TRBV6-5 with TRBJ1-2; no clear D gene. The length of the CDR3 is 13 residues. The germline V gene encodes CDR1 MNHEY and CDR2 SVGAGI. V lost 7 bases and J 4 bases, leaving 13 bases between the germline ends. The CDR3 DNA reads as TGTGCCAGCACCCGATCAGAGGGCTATGGCTACACCTTC. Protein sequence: CASTRSEGYGYTF.

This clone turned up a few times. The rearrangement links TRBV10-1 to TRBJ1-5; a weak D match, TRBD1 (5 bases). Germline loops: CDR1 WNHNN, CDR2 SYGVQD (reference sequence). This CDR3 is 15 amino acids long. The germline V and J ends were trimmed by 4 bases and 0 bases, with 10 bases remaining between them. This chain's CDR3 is CASSAGTDSNQPQHF. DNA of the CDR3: TGCGCCAGCAGTGCCGGGACGGATAGCAATCAGCCCCAGCATTTT.

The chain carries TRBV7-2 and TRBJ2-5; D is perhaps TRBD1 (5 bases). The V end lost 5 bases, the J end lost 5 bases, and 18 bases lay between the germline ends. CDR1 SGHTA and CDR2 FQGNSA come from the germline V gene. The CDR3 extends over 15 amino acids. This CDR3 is CASSPTLDTWETQYF. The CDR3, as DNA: TGTGCCAGCAGCCCCACTTTGGACACTTGGGAGACCCAGTACTTC.

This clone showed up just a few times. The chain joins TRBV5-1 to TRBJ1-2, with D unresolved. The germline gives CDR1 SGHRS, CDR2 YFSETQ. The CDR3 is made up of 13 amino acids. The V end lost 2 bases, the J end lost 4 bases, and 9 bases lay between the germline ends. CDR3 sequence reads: CASSLTAVYGYTF. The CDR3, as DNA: TGCGCCAGCAGCTTAACGGCTGTCTATGGCTACACCTTC.

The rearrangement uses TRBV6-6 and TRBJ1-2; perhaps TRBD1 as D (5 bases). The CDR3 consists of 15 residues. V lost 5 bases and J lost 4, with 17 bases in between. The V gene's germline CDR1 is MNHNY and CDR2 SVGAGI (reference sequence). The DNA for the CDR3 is TGTGCCAGCAGTAAGGCGGGGGATGCAGGCTATGGCTACACCTTC. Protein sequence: CASSKAGDAGYGYTF.

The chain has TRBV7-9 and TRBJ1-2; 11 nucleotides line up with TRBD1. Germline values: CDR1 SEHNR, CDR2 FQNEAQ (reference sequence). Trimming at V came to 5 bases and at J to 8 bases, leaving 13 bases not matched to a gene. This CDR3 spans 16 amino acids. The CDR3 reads CASSLEGQGVLEGYTF. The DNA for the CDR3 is TGTGCCAGCAGCCTAGAGGGACAGGGGGTTCTAGAGGGCTACACCTTC. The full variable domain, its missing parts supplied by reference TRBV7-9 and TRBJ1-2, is DTGVSQNPRHKITKRGQNVTFRCDPISEHNRLYWYRQTLGQGPEFLTYFQNEAQLEKSRLLSDRFSAERPKGSFSTLEIQRTEQGDSAMYLCASSLEGQGVLEGYTFGSGTRLTVV.

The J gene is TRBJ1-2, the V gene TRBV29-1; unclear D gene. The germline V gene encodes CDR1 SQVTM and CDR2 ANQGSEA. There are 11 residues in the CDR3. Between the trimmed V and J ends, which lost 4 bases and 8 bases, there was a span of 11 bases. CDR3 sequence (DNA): TGCAGCGTTGGGGGTGGGAACGGCTACACCTTC. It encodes CSVGGGNGYTF.

The DNA of the CDR3 is TGTGCCAGCAGCTTAGTTTCGGCAGGGGAGTATGGGATTAGAAACACCATATATTTT. Encoded protein: CASSLVSAGEYGIRNTIYF. The chain couples TRBV13 to TRBJ1-3, with D tentatively TRBD1 (6 bases). Germline V lookup: CDR1 PRHDT, CDR2 FYEKMQ (reference sequence). The V gene lost 1 base and the J gene lost 5 bases, with 24 bases spanning the gap. The CDR3 loop spans 19 amino acids.

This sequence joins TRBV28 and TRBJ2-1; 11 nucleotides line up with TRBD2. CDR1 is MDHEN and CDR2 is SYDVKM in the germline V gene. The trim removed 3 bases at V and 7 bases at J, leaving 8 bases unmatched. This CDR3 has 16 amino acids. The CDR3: CASSFLTSGSRNEQFF. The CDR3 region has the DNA TGTGCCAGCAGTTTTTTAACTAGCGGGAGTCGGAATGAGCAGTTCTTC.

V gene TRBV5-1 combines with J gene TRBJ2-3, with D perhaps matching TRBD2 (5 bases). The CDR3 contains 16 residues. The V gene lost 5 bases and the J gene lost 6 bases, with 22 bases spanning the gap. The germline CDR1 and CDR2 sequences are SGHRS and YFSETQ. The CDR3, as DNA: TGCGCCAGCAGAACCTCCGGGGTTTTCTTAGGGGATACGCAGTATTTT. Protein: CASRTSGVFLGDTQYF.

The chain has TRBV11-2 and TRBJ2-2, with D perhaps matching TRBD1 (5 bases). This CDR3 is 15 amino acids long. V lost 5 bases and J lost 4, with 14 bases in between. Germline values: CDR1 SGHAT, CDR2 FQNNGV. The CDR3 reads CASSTTGRGTGELFF. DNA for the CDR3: TGTGCCAGCAGCACCACAGGCCGTGGCACCGGGGAGCTGTTTTTT.

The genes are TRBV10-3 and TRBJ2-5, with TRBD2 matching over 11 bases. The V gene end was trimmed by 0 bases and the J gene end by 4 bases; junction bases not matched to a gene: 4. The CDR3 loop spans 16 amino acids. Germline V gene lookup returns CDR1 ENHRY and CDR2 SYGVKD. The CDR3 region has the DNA TGTGCCATCAGTGAGTCGACTAGCGGGAATCGAGAGACCCAGTACTTC. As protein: CAISESTSGNRETQYF.

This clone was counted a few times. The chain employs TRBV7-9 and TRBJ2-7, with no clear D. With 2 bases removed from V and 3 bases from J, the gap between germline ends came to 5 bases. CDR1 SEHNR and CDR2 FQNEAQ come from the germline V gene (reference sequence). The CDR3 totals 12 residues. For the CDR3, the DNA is TGTGCCAGCAGCTTATGGGACTACGAGCAGTACTTC. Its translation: CASSLWDYEQYF.

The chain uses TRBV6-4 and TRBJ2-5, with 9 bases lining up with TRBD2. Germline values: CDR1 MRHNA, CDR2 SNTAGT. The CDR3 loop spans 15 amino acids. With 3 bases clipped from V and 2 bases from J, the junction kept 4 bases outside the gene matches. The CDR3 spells CASSESLAGQETQYF. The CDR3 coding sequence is TGTGCCAGCAGTGAATCGCTAGCGGGACAAGAGACCCAGTACTTC.

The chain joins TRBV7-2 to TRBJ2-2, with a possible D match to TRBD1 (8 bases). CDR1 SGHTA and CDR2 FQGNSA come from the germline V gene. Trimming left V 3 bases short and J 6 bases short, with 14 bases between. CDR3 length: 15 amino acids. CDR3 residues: CASSFWTGRAGELFF. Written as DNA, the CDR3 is TGTGCCAGCAGCTTTTGGACAGGGAGGGCCGGGGAGCTGTTTTTT.

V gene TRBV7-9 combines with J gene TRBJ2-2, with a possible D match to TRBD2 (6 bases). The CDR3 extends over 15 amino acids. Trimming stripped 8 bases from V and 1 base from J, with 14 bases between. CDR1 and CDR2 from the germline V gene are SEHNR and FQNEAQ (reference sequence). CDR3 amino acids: CASHTSPLNTGELFF. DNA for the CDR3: TGTGCCAGCCACACTAGCCCCTTGAACACCGGGGAGCTGTTTTTT.

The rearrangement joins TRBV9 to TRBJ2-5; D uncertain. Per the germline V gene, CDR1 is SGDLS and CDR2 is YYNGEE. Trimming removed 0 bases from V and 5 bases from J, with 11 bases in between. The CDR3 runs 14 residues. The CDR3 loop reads CASSVDIRTETQYF. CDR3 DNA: TGTGCCAGCAGCGTAGATATTAGGACGGAGACCCAGTACTTC.

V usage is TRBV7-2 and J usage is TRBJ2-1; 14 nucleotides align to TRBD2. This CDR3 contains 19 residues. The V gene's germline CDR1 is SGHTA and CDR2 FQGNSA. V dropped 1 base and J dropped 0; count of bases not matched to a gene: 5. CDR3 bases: TGTGCCAGCAGCTTAGGACTAGCGGGAGGGGAGGCCTCCTACAATGAGCAGTTCTTC. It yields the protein CASSLGLAGGEASYNEQFF.

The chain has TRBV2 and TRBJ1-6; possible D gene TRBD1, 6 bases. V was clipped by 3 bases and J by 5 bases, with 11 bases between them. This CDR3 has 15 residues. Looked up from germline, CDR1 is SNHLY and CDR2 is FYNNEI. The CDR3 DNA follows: TGTGCCAGCAGTGAGCAGGCAGGGGATAATTCACCCCTCCACTTT. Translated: CASSEQAGDNSPLHF.

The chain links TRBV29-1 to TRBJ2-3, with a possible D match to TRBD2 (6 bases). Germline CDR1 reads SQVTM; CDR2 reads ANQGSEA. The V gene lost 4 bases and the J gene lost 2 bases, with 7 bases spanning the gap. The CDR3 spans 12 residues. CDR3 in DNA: TGCAGCGTTGGGCGGGACACAGATACGCAGTATTTT. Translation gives CSVGRDTDTQYF.

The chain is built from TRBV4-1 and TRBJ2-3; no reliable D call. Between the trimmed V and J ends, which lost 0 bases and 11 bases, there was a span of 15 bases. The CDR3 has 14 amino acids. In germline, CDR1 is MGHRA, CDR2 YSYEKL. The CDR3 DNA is TGCGCCAGCAGCCAAGAATCTGGGAACAGTCGGCAGTATTTT. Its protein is CASSQESGNSRQYF.

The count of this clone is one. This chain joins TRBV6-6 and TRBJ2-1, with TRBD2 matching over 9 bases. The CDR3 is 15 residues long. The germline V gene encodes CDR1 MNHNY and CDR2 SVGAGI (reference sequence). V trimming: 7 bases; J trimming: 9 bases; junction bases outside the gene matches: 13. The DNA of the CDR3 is TGTGCCAGCACCTCGGGCGGGAGGGCCGGGGGTGAGCAGTTCTTC. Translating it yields CASTSGGRAGGEQFF.

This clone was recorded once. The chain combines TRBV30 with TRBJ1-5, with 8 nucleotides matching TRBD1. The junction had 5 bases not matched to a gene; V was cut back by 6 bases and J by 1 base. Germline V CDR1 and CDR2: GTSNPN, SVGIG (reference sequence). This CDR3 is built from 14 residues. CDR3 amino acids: CACNRQGSNQPQHF. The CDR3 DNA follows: TGTGCCTGCAATAGACAGGGGAGCAATCAGCCCCAGCATTTT.

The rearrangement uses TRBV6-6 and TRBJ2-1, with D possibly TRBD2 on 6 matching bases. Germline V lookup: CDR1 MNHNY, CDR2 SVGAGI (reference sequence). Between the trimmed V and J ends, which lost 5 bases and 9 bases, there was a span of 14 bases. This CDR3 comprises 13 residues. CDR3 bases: TGTGCCAGCAGTCGGGACTCTTGGTTTGAGCAGTTCTTC. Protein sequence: CASSRDSWFEQFF.